This entry lists 22 T cell receptor beta chains sequenced from one sample in a study of shared clonotypes between healthy human individuals. Using immunoSEQ multiplex PCR, the repertoire was profiled, and TCRdb retains in-frame clones only, with some absent. The sample carries some 2,100,000 clones, approximately 96% recorded once. The sequenced material came from naive CD4+ T cells sorted from blood. The subset was: CD45RA+ positively selected. All receptors derive from a man aged 18 to 35 in good health.

The chain couples TRBV5-6 to TRBJ2-7; D could derive from TRBD1 or TRBD2 (6 bases each). CDR1 and CDR2 from the germline V gene are SGHDT and YYEEEE. V was trimmed by 4 bases and J by 0 bases, leaving 17 bases between them. There are 16 residues in the CDR3. The DNA for the CDR3 is TGTGCCAGCAGCACGGAGGGGGTCCTTAGCTCCTACGAGCAGTACTTC. It specifies CASSTEGVLSSYEQYF.

The chain has TRBV5-1 and TRBJ2-3; a possible D gene is TRBD2 (7 bases). CDR3 size: 17 residues. V lost 1 base and J lost 2, with 17 bases in between. The germline V gene encodes CDR1 SGHRS and CDR2 YFSETQ. CDR3 sequence: CASSLSGSGGLTDTQYF. The CDR3 DNA reads TGCGCCAGCAGCTTGAGCGGGTCGGGGGGCCTCACAGATACGCAGTATTTT.

This sequence joins TRBV28 and TRBJ1-5, with a tentative D call TRBD1 (5 bases). Germline values: CDR1 MDHEN, CDR2 SYDVKM. Trimming shortened V by 5 bases and J by 4 bases, and 15 bases separated the two germline ends. The CDR3 runs 15 residues. CDR3 nucleotides: TGTGCCAGCAGTGGCGACAGACGCTTGAATCAGCCCCAGCATTTT. This sequence encodes CASSGDRRLNQPQHF.

As concerns this clone: The sample holds other DNA sequences that translate to the same CDR3. The chain recombines TRBV18 with TRBJ1-1, with a tentative D call TRBD1 (5 bases). The CDR3 totals 14 residues. Germline V gene lookup returns CDR1 KGHSH and CDR2 LQKENI. Trimming left V 0 bases short and J 5 bases short, with 10 bases between. The CDR3 is CASSPPSGRTEAFF. Here the CDR3 DNA reads TGTGCCAGCTCACCACCGTCAGGGCGGACTGAAGCTTTCTTT.

This chain connects TRBV28 to TRBJ1-4; D unresolved. This CDR3 is built from 11 residues. Per the germline V gene, CDR1 is MDHEN and CDR2 is SYDVKM. The CDR3 coding sequence is TGTGTTGTTCGGAAGTATGAAAAACTGTTTTTT. It is translated as CVVRKYEKLFF.

The rearrangement uses TRBV27 and TRBJ2-7; 15 bases agree with TRBD2. The germline CDR1 and CDR2 sequences are MNHEY and SMNVEV (reference sequence). J lost 7 bases, V lost 6 bases, and 7 bases had no gene match. This CDR3 comprises 15 residues. The CDR3 nucleotides read TGTGCCAGCAGACCGGGACTAGCGGGAGGTAGGGAGCAGTACTTC. This codes for CASRPGLAGGREQYF.

This rearrangement joins TRBV5-5 to TRBJ2-7, with D perhaps TRBD2 (6 bases). Germline V gives CDR1 SGHKS, CDR2 YYEKEE (reference sequence). Trimming cost V 1 base and J 4 bases, with 12 bases left between them. The CDR3 extends over 14 amino acids. The CDR3 sequence is CASSLTGEKYEQYF. The CDR3 DNA is TGTGCCAGCAGCTTGACGGGAGAGAAGTACGAGCAGTACTTC.

The genes are TRBV30 and TRBJ2-7; D perhaps matches TRBD1 (5 bases). This CDR3 spans 11 amino acids. Germline CDR1 and CDR2: GTSNPN and SVGIG (reference sequence). Trimming took off 0 bases at V and 10 bases at J, with 10 bases between the two ends. The CDR3 region has the DNA TGTGCCTGGAGTGTTGGTCAGGGACAGTACTTC. This encodes CAWSVGQGQYF.

Comment on this clone: The sample has other DNA sequences that encode this CDR3 too. The chain has TRBV30 and TRBJ1-5; D remains ambiguous. CDR1 and CDR2 (germline): GTSNPN, SVGIG (reference sequence). Deletions cut 0 bases from V and 1 base from J, with 4 bases between. The CDR3 has 13 residues. The CDR3 loop reads CAWSVQSNQPQHF. The CDR3 bases are TGTGCCTGGAGTGTTCAGAGCAATCAGCCCCAGCATTTT.

This chain joins TRBV10-3 and TRBJ1-1; 8 bases match TRBD1. This CDR3 has 14 amino acids. Losses at the gene ends were 4 bases for V and 1 base for J; bases not matched to a gene: 2. Germline V gives CDR1 ENHRY, CDR2 SYGVKD. The CDR3 region is CAISVTGGNTEAFF. The CDR3 DNA follows: TGTGCCATCAGTGTAACAGGGGGGAACACTGAAGCTTTCTTT.

The chain combines TRBV5-1 with TRBJ1-5; D is ambiguous. V shed 4 bases and J shed 8 bases, with 13 bases lying between them. This CDR3 is built from 13 residues. CDR1 is SGHRS and CDR2 is YFSETQ in the germline V gene. The CDR3 loop reads CASSADVGEPQHF. The CDR3 region has the DNA TGCGCCAGCAGCGCTGATGTGGGCGAGCCCCAGCATTTT. The variable domain in full, with the rest retrieved from reference TRBV5-1 and TRBJ1-5, is KAGVTQTPRYLIKTRGQQVTLSCSPISGHRSVSWYQQTPGQGLQFLFEYFSETQRNKGNFPGRFSGRQFSNSRSEMNVSTLELGDSALYLCASSADVGEPQHFGDGTRLSIL.

As concerns this clone: Without the conserved terminal phenylalanine or tryptophan, this CDR3 likely stems from a read error. The chain carries TRBV7-9 and TRBJ1-1; D perhaps matches TRBD1 (5 bases). The V end was cut by 3 bases, the J end by 10 bases, with 15 bases between. Germline CDR1 reads SEHNR; CDR2 reads FQNEAQ (reference sequence). This CDR3 is built from 13 residues. CDR3 in amino acids: CASSFEGTYGAFL. CDR3 nucleotides: TGTGCCAGCAGCTTTGAGGGGACCTATGGAGCTTTCCTT.

For the CDR3, the DNA is TGTGCCAGCACAGGGGGTAACTATGGCTACACCTTC. Translating it yields CASTGGNYGYTF. The chain has TRBV6-1 and TRBJ1-2; 7 nucleotides line up with TRBD1. CDR3 size: 12 residues. The ends lost 7 bases at V and 1 base at J; junction bases unmatched: 0. Germline values: CDR1 MNHNS, CDR2 SASEGT.

V usage is TRBV15 and J usage is TRBJ1-4, with a weak D call TRBD1 (5 bases). Trimming left V 0 bases short and J 6 bases short, with 11 bases between. CDR1 and CDR2 (germline): LNHNV, YYDKDF (reference sequence). The CDR3 sequence is 15 residues long. The CDR3 loop reads CATSRDPTAYEKLFF. DNA for the CDR3: TGTGCCACCAGCAGAGATCCGACAGCCTATGAAAAACTGTTTTTT.

The chain carries TRBV4-1 and TRBJ2-7, with D perhaps matching TRBD1 (5 bases). Germline-derived CDR1 and CDR2 are MGHRA and YSYEKL. V was cut by 0 bases and J by 2 bases, with 14 bases left in between. This CDR3 has 16 amino acids. The CDR3: CASSQEFRQSPYEQYF. In DNA form, the CDR3 reads TGCGCCAGCAGCCAAGAGTTTCGACAGTCCCCCTACGAGCAGTACTTC.

This chain links TRBV18 with TRBJ1-3; D is unresolved. Germline CDR1 KGHSH, CDR2 LQKENI. The V and J ends lost 2 bases and 0 bases respectively, with 11 bases between them. This CDR3 has 16 residues. The CDR3 DNA sequence: TGTGCCAGCTCACCATCTTCCGCTAGCTCTGGAAACACCATATATTTT. Translated: CASSPSSASSGNTIYF.

The gene calls are TRBV2 and TRBJ1-1; maybe TRBD1 (6 bases). This CDR3 contains 13 residues. Trimming stripped 10 bases from V and 2 bases from J, with 14 bases between. CDR1 and CDR2 from the germline V gene are SNHLY and FYNNEI. CDR3 coding DNA: TGTGCCACCTCCGGACAGATAAACACTGAAGCTTTCTTT. Residues: CATSGQINTEAFF.

The chain couples TRBV19 to TRBJ2-7; 8 bases fit TRBD2. V lost 3 bases to trimming and J lost 4 bases; unmatched junction nucleotides: 8. The CDR3 covers 15 residues. CDR1 LNHDA and CDR2 SQIVND come from the germline V gene (reference sequence). The CDR3 bases are TGTGCCAGTAGTATTTACCCTAGCGGGCCTTACGAGCAGTACTTC. Amino acid sequence: CASSIYPSGPYEQYF.

The gene calls are TRBV18 and TRBJ2-1; D perhaps matches TRBD2 (5 bases). V was cut by 3 bases and J by 4 bases, with 10 bases left in between. Per the germline V gene, CDR1 is KGHSH and CDR2 is LQKENI. The CDR3 totals 14 residues. The CDR3 DNA reads as TGTGCCAGCTCACCTTCGGACTTTTACAATGAGCAGTTCTTC. Amino acids: CASSPSDFYNEQFF.

J is TRBJ2-7 and V is TRBV5-6, with TRBD2 matching 11 bases. V lost 2 bases and J lost 4; bases outside the gene matches: 5. The CDR3 is 15 amino acids. In germline, CDR1 is SGHDT, CDR2 YYEEEE. The CDR3 DNA is TGTGCCAGCAGCTTAGGGGGACTAGCGGTTTACGAGCAGTACTTC. This encodes CASSLGGLAVYEQYF.

This clone has only one observation. The chain carries TRBV4-2 and TRBJ1-1; 7 bases are shared with TRBD1. Per germline, CDR1 LGHNA and CDR2 YNFKEQ. The CDR3 consists of 14 residues. With V trimmed by 4 bases and J by 2 bases, 4 bases remained unmatched. The CDR3, as DNA: TGTGCCAGCAGCCGGGGGGACAGTAACACTGAAGCTTTCTTT. It codes for CASSRGDSNTEAFF.

This chain joins TRBV9 and TRBJ2-2; TRBD1 agrees at 7 bases. This CDR3 has 16 amino acids. CDR1 and CDR2 (germline): SGDLS, YYNGEE. V shed 3 bases and J 2 bases; nucleotides not matched to a gene: 7. The CDR3 sequence is CASSAPGQINTGELFF. CDR3 nucleotides: TGTGCCAGCAGCGCGCCGGGACAGATTAACACCGGGGAGCTGTTTTTT.